The 30 T cell receptor beta chains below come from one sample, sequenced in a study of blood T cell repertoires in COVID-19. This table comes from immunoSEQ multiplex PCR, and its TCRdb copy is limited to in-frame clones, with some not included. The sample yields some 290,000 clones, nearly 90% seen once. Sequencing input: peripheral blood. These receptors were collected from a woman in her 30s with COVID-19, enrolled during active disease.

This chain uses TRBV19 with TRBJ1-1; D possibly corresponds to TRBD1 (6 bases). Per germline, CDR1 LNHDA and CDR2 SQIVND (reference sequence). This CDR3 has 14 residues. V lost 8 bases and J 3 bases, leaving 16 bases between the germline ends. The chain's CDR3 is CASFRTAQDTEAFF. For the CDR3, the DNA is TGTGCCAGTTTCCGGACAGCCCAGGACACTGAAGCTTTCTTT.

The chain recombines TRBV6-5 with TRBJ1-2, with 10 nucleotides matching TRBD1. V lost 6 bases and J lost 11; bases outside the gene matches: 12. CDR1 MNHEY and CDR2 SVGAGI come from the germline V gene. The CDR3 length is 14 residues. The CDR3 loop reads CASRAPGQGVGYTF. DNA for the CDR3: TGTGCCAGCAGGGCTCCCGGACAGGGGGTCGGGTACACCTTC.

The chain carries TRBV2 and TRBJ1-2, with D tentatively TRBD1 (5 bases). In germline, CDR1 is SNHLY, CDR2 FYNNEI. The CDR3 loop spans 13 amino acids. V was clipped by 10 bases and J by 1 base, with 13 bases between them. Written as DNA, the CDR3 is TGTGCCACACAGGCTACCGGTAACTATGGCTACACCTTC. Amino acid sequence: CATQATGNYGYTF.

The chain uses TRBV27 and TRBJ2-3, with 10 bases that match TRBD2. The germline V gene has CDR1 MNHEY and CDR2 SMNVEV (reference sequence). This CDR3 has 15 amino acids. V trimming: 5 bases; J trimming: 6 bases; junction bases outside the gene matches: 8. In DNA, the CDR3 is TGTGCCAGCAGTCAGGGACTAGCGTCCTTTGATACGCAGTATTTT. Residues: CASSQGLASFDTQYF.

The chain uses TRBV19 and TRBJ1-5; D is undetermined. The CDR3 runs to 14 residues. Germline CDR1 is LNHDA and CDR2 is SQIVND (reference sequence). V lost 5 bases, J lost 0 bases, and 8 bases lay in between. The CDR3, as DNA: TGTGCCAGTAGTGTGAGATATAGCAATCAGCCCCAGCATTTT. Translated: CASSVRYSNQPQHF.

The rearrangement joins TRBV13 to TRBJ2-3, with 9 bases matching TRBD2. Germline CDR1 is PRHDT and CDR2 is FYEKMQ (reference sequence). Losses at the gene ends were 8 bases for V and 8 bases for J; bases not matched to a gene: 11. The CDR3 consists of 14 residues. CDR3 protein: CASRSSGALRTQYF. CDR3 nucleotide sequence: TGTGCCAGCCGATCTAGCGGGGCCCTCCGTACGCAGTATTTT.

This clone has a single count. The chain uses TRBV5-4 and TRBJ2-1; D may be TRBD1 (5 bases). Per germline, CDR1 SGHNT and CDR2 YYREEE (reference sequence). V shed 6 bases and J shed 0 bases, with 13 bases lying between them. This CDR3 has 15 amino acids. The CDR3: CASNIDSSSYNEQFF. CDR3 DNA: TGTGCCAGCAACATAGACAGCAGCTCCTACAATGAGCAGTTCTTC.

V and J are TRBV19 and TRBJ1-5, with 10 bases fitting TRBD1. With 5 bases clipped from V and 5 bases from J, the junction kept 3 bases outside the gene matches. The CDR3 has 14 residues. CDR1 and CDR2 (germline): LNHDA, SQIVND (reference sequence). The CDR3 region is CASSLGQGYQPQHF. The CDR3 DNA sequence: TGTGCCAGTAGTTTGGGACAGGGGTATCAGCCCCAGCATTTT. Full variable domain (rest looked up from reference TRBV19 and TRBJ1-5): DGGITQSPKYLFRKEGQNVTLSCEQNLNHDAMYWYRQDPGQGLRLIYYSQIVNDFQKGDIAEGYSVSREKKESFPLTVTSAQKNPTAFYLCASSLGQGYQPQHFGDGTRLSIL.

This clone was counted once. The rearrangement links TRBV27 to TRBJ1-5; 10 nucleotides match TRBD1. Germline CDR1 is MNHEY and CDR2 is SMNVEV (reference sequence). V trimming: 5 bases; J trimming: 0 bases; junction bases outside the gene matches: 7. The CDR3 is 17 amino acids. The CDR3 loop is CASSRQGAVYSNQPQHF. Here the CDR3 DNA reads TGTGCCAGCAGTAGACAGGGGGCCGTCTATAGCAATCAGCCCCAGCATTTT.

The chain combines TRBV9 with TRBJ1-3; unclear D gene. The length of the CDR3 is 12 residues. Germline V gene data show CDR1 as SGDLS and CDR2 as YYNGEE. Trimming shortened V by 4 bases and J by 4 bases, and 6 bases separated the two germline ends. CDR3 region: CASSTTGNTIYF. DNA for the CDR3: TGTGCCAGCAGCACAACAGGAAACACCATATATTTT.

This chain uses TRBV13 with TRBJ2-7, with 7 bases that match TRBD1. Germline lookup yields CDR1 PRHDT and CDR2 FYEKMQ (reference sequence). CDR3 length: 15 residues. V trimming: 5 bases; J trimming: 2 bases; junction bases outside the gene matches: 9. CDR3 nucleotides: TGTGCCAGCAGCCAAACCGGGGACAGTCCCTACGAGCAGTACTTC. As protein: CASSQTGDSPYEQYF.

The chain is built from TRBV5-1 and TRBJ1-3; 7 bases match TRBD1. CDR1 and CDR2 (germline): SGHRS, YFSETQ. After removal of 0 bases from V and 3 bases from J, the junction contained 12 bases not matched to a gene. This CDR3 contains 18 residues. The CDR3 protein is CASSLGLVDRVLGNTIYF. CDR3 in DNA: TGCGCCAGCAGCTTGGGACTCGTTGACAGGGTTCTTGGAAACACCATATATTTT.

The chain employs TRBV7-9 and TRBJ1-5; D is possibly TRBD1 (6 bases). CDR3 length: 17 amino acids. V was pared by 5 bases and J by 5 bases, with 22 bases between. CDR1 SEHNR and CDR2 FQNEAQ come from the germline V gene (reference sequence). The CDR3 here is CASSPGVHGGPYQPQHF. DNA for the CDR3: TGTGCCAGCAGCCCCGGGGTTCACGGGGGGCCTTATCAGCCCCAGCATTTT.

The table lists this clone with a count of one. V usage is TRBV7-9 and J usage is TRBJ2-1; D is ambiguous. Germline assignment: CDR1 SEHNR and CDR2 FQNEAQ (reference sequence). V was pared by 3 bases and J by 3 bases, with 12 bases between. This CDR3 has 15 residues. The CDR3 DNA follows: TGTGCCAGCAGCTTTGAGAGTCTATTCTACAATGAGCAGTTCTTC. Residues: CASSFESLFYNEQFF.

This clone was detected once. CDR3 protein: CASSRQAREKLFF. CDR3 DNA: TGTGCCAGTAGTCGACAGGCAAGGGAAAAACTGTTTTTT. V and J are TRBV19 and TRBJ1-4, with TRBD1 as a possible D gene (6 bases). Germline V gives CDR1 LNHDA, CDR2 SQIVND (reference sequence). Trimming left V 5 bases short and J 8 bases short, with 12 bases between. The CDR3 totals 13 residues.

This clone was counted a single time. The chain recombines TRBV15 with TRBJ2-7, with TRBD2 identical over 7 bases. Unmatched junction bases numbered 7, after V lost 2 bases and J lost 0 bases. The CDR3 sequence is 16 residues long. Per the germline V gene, CDR1 is LNHNV and CDR2 is YYDKDF (reference sequence). CDR3 in amino acids: CATSRTQAGSSYEQYF. As DNA, the CDR3 is TGTGCCACCAGCAGAACACAAGCGGGGAGCTCCTACGAGCAGTACTTC.

The V and J genes are TRBV5-1 and TRBJ1-2; the match to TRBD1 covers 7 bases. The V segment lost 3 bases and the J segment 5 bases; nucleotides outside the gene matches: 10. The CDR3 consists of 15 residues. Germline CDR1 is SGHRS and CDR2 is YFSETQ. The CDR3: CASSSHRGAAYGYTF. The DNA of the CDR3 is TGCGCCAGCAGCTCCCACAGGGGAGCGGCATATGGCTACACCTTC.

V is TRBV7-9 and J is TRBJ1-6, with 9 positions matching TRBD1. The V gene end was trimmed by 4 bases and the J gene end by 7 bases; junction bases not matched to a gene: 5. The germline gives CDR1 SEHNR, CDR2 FQNEAQ (reference sequence). This CDR3 has 15 amino acids. The CDR3 protein is CASSSGTGRNSPLHF. CDR3 bases: TGTGCCAGCAGCTCCGGGACAGGGAGAAATTCACCCCTCCACTTT. The full variable domain, rest sourced from reference TRBV7-9 and TRBJ1-6, is DTGVSQNPRHKITKRGQNVTFRCDPISEHNRLYWYRQTLGQGPEFLTYFQNEAQLEKSRLLSDRFSAERPKGSFSTLEIQRTEQGDSAMYLCASSSGTGRNSPLHFGNGTRLTVT.

The J gene is TRBJ2-3, the V gene TRBV7-9; the D gene is possibly TRBD1 (6 bases). The CDR3 has 13 residues. The V gene's germline CDR1 is SEHNR and CDR2 FQNEAQ (reference sequence). The V gene lost 8 bases and the J gene lost 6 bases, with 15 bases spanning the gap. This chain's CDR3 is CASQGFLGDTQYF. The CDR3 bases are TGTGCCAGCCAGGGGTTCTTGGGGGATACGCAGTATTTT.

The rearrangement links TRBV5-8 to TRBJ2-1; perhaps TRBD1 as D (5 bases). The CDR3 sequence is 12 residues long. The V and J ends lost 3 bases and 6 bases respectively, with 7 bases between them. In germline, CDR1 is SGHTS, CDR2 YDEGEE. CDR3 nucleotide sequence: TGTGCCAGCAGCTGGGGCCGCAATGAGCAGTTCTTC. As protein: CASSWGRNEQFF.

The chain links TRBV5-4 to TRBJ2-7; 8 nucleotides agree with TRBD2. Looked up from germline, CDR1 is SGHNT and CDR2 is YYREEE (reference sequence). V shed 1 base and J 2 bases; nucleotides not matched to a gene: 5. This CDR3 has 15 amino acids. The CDR3 coding sequence is TGTGCCAGCAGCTTGACTGGAGCGGGAGCCTACGAGCAGTACTTC. Its translation: CASSLTGAGAYEQYF. The whole variable domain, remainder taken from reference TRBV5-4 and TRBJ2-7, is ETGVTQSPTHLIKTRGQQVTLRCSSQSGHNTVSWYQQALGQGPQFIFQYYREEENGRGNFPPRFSGLQFPNYSSELNVNALELDDSALYLCASSLTGAGAYEQYFGPGTRLTVT.

This sequence joins TRBV19 and TRBJ1-2; tentative D call: TRBD1 (5 bases). Trimming pared 3 bases from V and 7 bases from J, leaving 18 bases between. The CDR3 covers 15 residues. Germline V CDR1 and CDR2: LNHDA, SQIVND (reference sequence). The CDR3 DNA follows: TGTGCCAGTAGTATCTCCGGGTCAGGGCGAGCTGGCTACACCTTC. Its translation: CASSISGSGRAGYTF.

The rearrangement uses TRBV4-1 and TRBJ2-7, with 7 bases fitting TRBD2. V lost 1 base and J lost 4; bases outside the gene matches: 7. CDR1 is MGHRA and CDR2 is YSYEKL in the germline V gene. The length of the CDR3 is 15 residues. The CDR3: CASSQVRGGWYEQYF. CDR3 bases: TGCGCCAGCAGCCAAGTACGGGGAGGGTGGTACGAGCAGTACTTC.

V is TRBV20-1 and J is TRBJ2-3; 10 bases align to TRBD1. CDR1 is DFQATT and CDR2 is SNEGSKA in the germline V gene (reference sequence). The CDR3 totals 15 residues. Trimming removed 3 bases from V and 4 bases from J; junction bases left unmatched: 7. The CDR3 spells CSASPDRGLPDTQYF. The CDR3 coding sequence is TGCAGTGCTAGTCCTGACAGGGGGCTCCCAGATACGCAGTATTTT.

In its sample, this clone was seen once. V is TRBV5-1 and J is TRBJ2-1; TRBD2 aligns across 12 bases. Germline V gives CDR1 SGHRS, CDR2 YFSETQ. The J segment lost 2 bases and the V segment lost 1 base, leaving 10 bases of the junction unmatched. The CDR3 is 19 amino acids. CDR3: CASSLPSGGAGGTYNEQFF. As DNA, the CDR3 is TGCGCCAGCAGCTTGCCTAGCGGGGGGGCGGGAGGAACCTACAATGAGCAGTTCTTC. Looking up the rest from reference TRBV5-1 and TRBJ2-1 gives the full variable domain: KAGVTQTPRYLIKTRGQQVTLSCSPISGHRSVSWYQQTPGQGLQFLFEYFSETQRNKGNFPGRFSGRQFSNSRSEMNVSTLELGDSALYLCASSLPSGGAGGTYNEQFFGPGTRLTVL.

Regarding this clone: A read error may account for a junction end that differs from germline. This chain uses TRBV15 with TRBJ2-3; tentatively, D is TRBD2 (6 bases). Germline CDR1 reads LNHNV; CDR2 reads YYDKDF (reference sequence). This CDR3 comprises 14 residues. The CDR3 spells CATSRDRGADTQYF. Here the CDR3 DNA reads TGTGCCACCAGCAGAGACCGCGGGGCAGATACACAGTATTTT. The whole variable domain, filled in from reference TRBV15 and TRBJ2-3, reads DAMVIQNPRYQVTQFGKPVTLSCSQTLNHNVMYWYQQKSSQAPKLLFHYYDKDFNNEADTPDNFQSRRPNTSFCFLDIRSPGLGDTAMYLCATSRDRGADTQYFGPGTRLTVL.

The chain recombines TRBV6-1 with TRBJ2-7; D is undetermined. Germline assignment: CDR1 MNHNS and CDR2 SASEGT. CDR3 size: 17 residues. V lost 1 base to trimming and J lost 4 bases, with 20 bases between them. CDR3 nucleotides: TGTGCCAGCAGTGAAGTGGTAGGTTTGGGCAGCAGATACGAGCAGTACTTC. Protein product: CASSEVVGLGSRYEQYF.

The chain joins TRBV6-5 to TRBJ1-4, with 7 positions matching TRBD1. Trimming cost V 1 base and J 7 bases; bases outside gene matches: 9. Germline V CDR1 and CDR2: MNHEY, SVGAGI. The CDR3 totals 16 residues. The CDR3 is CASSYFNRGRGEKLFF. For the CDR3, the DNA is TGTGCCAGCAGTTACTTCAACAGGGGCCGAGGTGAAAAACTGTTTTTT.

The DNA for the CDR3 is TGTGCCAGCAGCTTAGTATCAGATACGCAGTATTTT. Protein sequence: CASSLVSDTQYF. The V gene is TRBV11-2, the J gene TRBJ2-3; D is unresolved. The germline V gene encodes CDR1 SGHAT and CDR2 FQNNGV. This CDR3 comprises 12 residues. The germline V and J ends were trimmed by 1 base and 4 bases, with 3 bases remaining between them.

V usage is TRBV5-1 and J usage is TRBJ1-6; D might be TRBD1 (5 bases). In germline, CDR1 is SGHRS, CDR2 YFSETQ. Trimming took 0 bases from V and 9 from J, leaving 16 bases between them. CDR3 length equals 16 residues. This chain's CDR3 is CASSLAGPAGGSPLHF. The CDR3 region has the DNA TGCGCCAGCAGCTTGGCCGGGCCGGCGGGGGGTTCACCCCTCCACTTT.